This T cell receptor (beta chain) derives from a study of blood T cell repertoires in COVID-19. Study context: There were acute and convalescent COVID-19 samples, and they came from the United States, Italy and Spain.

Trimming left V 0 bases short and J 5 bases short, with 7 bases between. This CDR3 spans 13 amino acids. Germline CDR1 and CDR2: KGHSH and LQKENI. In the source study's methods: Reference gene primer amplification gave nucleated cell count estimates. The data were produced by immunoSEQ multiplex PCR, yet TCRdb's version contains in-frame clones alone and is incomplete. V and J calls and clone size are given by that table; D and trimming were obtained from the DNA. The table shows around 100,000 clones, with about 87% occurring only once. Source material: peripheral blood. This receptor was taken from a woman aged 25 to 45 with acute or convalescent COVID-19. The chain combines TRBV18 with TRBJ1-2; maybe TRBD1 (5 bases). The CDR3 nucleotides read TGTGCCAGCTCACCACCTTCAGGGTATGGCTACACCTTC. It specifies CASSPPSGYGYTF.